This T cell receptor (beta chain) is from a study of cytomegalovirus exposure and HLA in healthy donors. Looking at the study overall: Previous work identified 120 million or so unique TCR beta sequences from 150 million to 200 million T cells.

The CDR3 spans 13 residues. V was clipped by 7 bases and J by 7 bases, with 16 bases between them. Germline V lookup: CDR1 SQVTM, CDR2 ANQGSEA. With 60 Vbeta and 13 Jbeta primers, the PCR was carried out. Generated by immunoSEQ multiplex PCR, the TCRdb table keeps only in-frame clones and is missing some. The sample records about 160,000 clones, around 80% being singletons. At collection, donors were nominally healthy, but unrecorded immune exposures were probable. The chain has TRBV29-1 and TRBJ1-4, with D perhaps matching TRBD1 (5 bases). The sequenced material came from PBMCs. This receptor was obtained from a male donor in good health and CMV-seropositive. The CDR3 region has the DNA TGCAGCGCAGGACGCGGGGGACCTGAAAAACTGTTTTTT. Translating gives CSAGRGGPEKLFF.